This TCR beta chain stems from a study of cytomegalovirus exposure and HLA in healthy donors. The CDR3 has 16 amino acids. Germline loops: CDR1 SGHDT, CDR2 YYEEEE. With 2 bases removed from V and 0 bases from J, the gap between germline ends came to 9 bases. Overall study findings and caveats: From TCR beta sequences, most subjects' HLA-A and HLA-B alleles were reportedly predicted accurately. TRBV6-2, TRBV6-3 and some other V segments were excluded as indistinguishable.

This clone is a singleton in its sample. Its antigen is currently unknown. In the PCR, 60 Vbeta and 13 Jbeta primers were used. Only in-frame clones appear in the TCRdb table, and some are missing; sequencing was by immunoSEQ multiplex PCR. Here the sample spans 180,000 or so clones, approximately 71% being singletons. The source of this sequence is a woman in her thirties or forties in good health and CMV-seropositive. The chain combines TRBV5-6 with TRBJ1-6, with D tentatively TRBD1 (5 bases). The sample consisted of PBMCs. The CDR3 sequence: CASSFQGSSYNSPLHF. In DNA, the CDR3 is TGTGCCAGCAGCTTTCAGGGTAGCTCCTATAATTCACCCCTCCACTTT.